A single sample is the source of the 22 T cell receptor beta chains below, sequenced in a study of T cell repertoires in cytomegalovirus infection. TCRdb reanalysed the reads using MiXCR and keeps one entry per CDR3 protein. The table has hundreds of thousands of distinct CDR3 sequences, 42% seen once; the top ten hold 43%. Their antigen targets remain unknown. Specimen: cultured PBMCs, collected from culture after CMV antigen stimulation. The source of these receptors is a human donor in good health (CMV status not recorded). Some clones in this sample may be carry-over from other donors' samples.

This clonotype was observed a handful of times. The chain links TRBV12-3 or TRBV12-4 to TRBJ1-4; 10 bases agree with TRBD1. The CDR3 contains 14 residues. Trimming cost V 10 bases and J 10 bases; bases outside gene matches: 12. DNA for the CDR3: TGTGCCACCACCCTCGACAGGGGGCGATCAAAACTGTTTTTT. Its translation: CATTLDRGRSKLFF.

This chain links TRBV7-2 with TRBJ1-2; TRBD1 aligns across 7 bases. This CDR3 is 13 amino acids long. CDR1 and CDR2 from the germline V gene are SGHTA and FQGNSA. V lost 7 bases and J lost 5; bases outside the gene matches: 7. CDR3: CASTRGGSYGYTF. The CDR3 nucleotides are TGTGCCAGCACCAGAGGGGGCTCATATGGCTACACCTTC.

This clonotype has a handful of counts. This rearrangement joins TRBV10-1 to TRBJ2-1, with 10 bases identical to TRBD1. Germline V gene lookup returns CDR1 WNHNN and CDR2 SYGVQD (reference sequence). Unmatched junction bases numbered 11, after V lost 11 bases and J lost 7 bases. CDR3 length: 14 amino acids. CDR3 DNA: TGCGCCCACAAAGGGACAGGGGAACGAAATGAGCAGTTCTTC. Encoded protein: CAHKGTGERNEQFF.

Details on this clonotype: This may arise from a read error, as a much more abundant clone is one base away. The chain recombines TRBV7-2 with TRBJ1-3; a weak D match, TRBD1 (5 bases). Germline-derived CDR1 and CDR2 are SGHTA and FQGNSA. The CDR3 consists of 16 residues. The CDR3 protein is CASSPRGVYSGNSIYF. CDR3 DNA sequence: TGTGCCAGCAGCCCGCGGGGGGTCTACTCTGGAAACTCCATATATTTT.

The gene calls are TRBV5-4 and TRBJ2-1; 10 bases line up with TRBD2. Germline CDR1 SGHNT, CDR2 YYREEE (reference sequence). V shed 3 bases and J 0 bases; nucleotides not matched to a gene: 3. There are 16 residues in the CDR3. The CDR3 nucleotides are TGTGCCAGCAGCTCTAGACTAGCGGGCTCCTACAATGAGCAGTTCTTC. As protein: CASSSRLAGSYNEQFF. Complete variable domain (other parts from reference TRBV5-4 and TRBJ2-1): ETGVTQSPTHLIKTRGQQVTLRCSSQSGHNTVSWYQQALGQGPQFIFQYYREEENGRGNFPPRFSGLQFPNYSSELNVNALELDDSALYLCASSSRLAGSYNEQFFGPGTRLTVL.

V is TRBV7-2 and J is TRBJ2-3, with TRBD2 matching 7 bases. The junction had 1 base not matched to a gene; V was cut back by 5 bases and J by 2 bases. This CDR3 comprises 13 residues. Per the germline V gene, CDR1 is SGHTA and CDR2 is FQGNSA. This CDR3 is CASSREVTDTQYF. The CDR3 coding sequence is TGTGCCAGCAGCCGGGAGGTCACAGATACGCAGTATTTT.

This clonotype was found a few times. The chain combines TRBV7-2 with TRBJ2-7; D gene ambiguous. Trimming removed 5 bases at V and 3 bases at J, with 20 bases between. This CDR3 spans 16 amino acids. Germline V CDR1 and CDR2: SGHTA, FQGNSA. CDR3 in amino acids: CASSARDQTKGYEQYF. The DNA for the CDR3 is TGTGCCAGCAGCGCCCGAGACCAGACAAAGGGCTACGAGCAGTACTTC.

In its sample, this clonotype was seen a few times. This rearrangement joins TRBV7-2 to TRBJ2-6; 9 bases line up with TRBD1. Germline CDR1 and CDR2: SGHTA and FQGNSA. The J segment lost 0 bases and the V segment lost 5 bases, leaving 8 bases of the junction unmatched. This CDR3 spans 18 amino acids. The CDR3 is CASSRQGTGRSGANVLTF. CDR3 nucleotide sequence: TGTGCCAGCAGCCGACAGGGGACAGGGCGCTCTGGGGCCAACGTCCTGACTTTC.

This clonotype was detected only a few times. The chain recombines TRBV27 with TRBJ1-1; weak D call: TRBD1 (6 bases). The CDR3 runs 18 residues. The germline V gene encodes CDR1 MNHEY and CDR2 SMNVEV (reference sequence). V dropped 7 bases and J dropped 9 bases, with 33 bases sitting between them. CDR3 sequence: CASILHKTPGASPWKAFF. CDR3 coding DNA: TGTGCCAGCATTCTTCATAAGACCCCAGGGGCGAGCCCCTGGAAAGCTTTCTTT.

This clonotype was detected a few times. The chain is built from TRBV12-3 or TRBV12-4 and TRBJ2-5; 9 bases fit TRBD2. V was pared by 4 bases and J by 3 bases, with 15 bases of the junction left unmatched. CDR3 size: 18 residues. CDR3 nucleotide sequence: TGTGCCAGCAGTTCCCAGATCGGGGCGTCTAGCGGGAAAGAGACCCAGTACTTC. It translates to CASSSQIGASSGKETQYF.

This clonotype was seen repeatedly, ten times or more. This chain uses TRBV7-2 with TRBJ1-1; TRBD1 matches at 7 bases. This CDR3 has 14 amino acids. Germline V CDR1 and CDR2: SGHTA, FQGNSA. V lost 5 bases and J lost 1; bases outside the gene matches: 4. CDR3 bases: TGTGCCAGCAGCCAGGGACAGACGAACACTGAAGCTTTCTTT. Translation: CASSQGQTNTEAFF.

The genes are TRBV2 and TRBJ2-3; D is ambiguous. The CDR3 runs 12 residues. Deletions cut 10 bases from V and 2 bases from J, with 10 bases between. The germline V gene encodes CDR1 SNHLY and CDR2 FYNNEI. CDR3: CATGAVTDTQYF. For the CDR3, the DNA is TGTGCCACCGGCGCGGTCACAGATACGCAGTATTTT.

This clonotype was recorded a few times. This chain joins TRBV18 and TRBJ2-2; possible D gene TRBD2, 5 bases. Per the germline V gene, CDR1 is KGHSH and CDR2 is LQKENI. The ends were cut back, 5 bases at V and 3 bases at J, with 13 bases in the middle. The CDR3 is made up of 15 amino acids. This CDR3 is CASSKGGLYTGELFF. CDR3 in DNA: TGTGCCAGCTCAAAAGGAGGCCTTTACACCGGGGAGCTGTTTTTT.

This clonotype was recorded a few times. This chain uses TRBV12-3 or TRBV12-4 with TRBJ2-5; D gene ambiguous. CDR3 length: 13 amino acids. With 2 bases removed from V and 2 bases from J, the gap between germline ends came to 6 bases. CDR3 sequence reads: CASSLLTQETQYF. The CDR3, as DNA: TGTGCCAGCAGTTTACTGACGCAAGAGACCCAGTACTTC.

J is TRBJ1-6 and V is TRBV2; no reliable D call. This CDR3 has 11 residues. Trimming took 5 bases from V and 8 from J, leaving 4 bases between them. Per germline, CDR1 SNHLY and CDR2 FYNNEI. CDR3: CASSFDSPLHF. The CDR3 nucleotides read TGTGCCAGCAGTTTCGATTCACCCCTCCACTTT.

This clonotype was recorded once. The V and J genes are TRBV2 and TRBJ2-3, with D uncertain. V was pared by 1 base and J by 0 bases, with 8 bases between. Per germline, CDR1 SNHLY and CDR2 FYNNEI. This CDR3 is 15 amino acids long. This chain's CDR3 is CASSEEQASTDTQYF. For the CDR3, the DNA is TGTGCCAGCAGTGAAGAGCAGGCAAGCACAGATACGCAGTATTTT.

This clonotype was detected once. The chain uses TRBV9 and TRBJ2-1; either TRBD1 or TRBD2 may fit D (6 bases each). Germline CDR1 reads SGDLS; CDR2 reads YYNGEE. Trimming took off 4 bases at V and 9 bases at J, with 17 bases between the two ends. This CDR3 is 14 amino acids long. CDR3 loop: CASSSSTGGLEQFF. CDR3 in DNA: TGTGCCAGCAGCTCCTCGACTGGGGGGCTTGAGCAGTTCTTC.

The chain combines TRBV25-1 with TRBJ1-2; D is uncertain. This CDR3 is 13 amino acids long. From germline, CDR1 is MGHDK and CDR2 SYGVNS. Trimming removed 3 bases at V and 12 bases at J, with 17 bases between. The CDR3 region is CASSEPGTSSNTF. In DNA, the CDR3 is TGTGCCAGCAGTGAGCCTGGTACCAGTTCTAACACCTTC.

The chain carries TRBV11-3 and TRBJ2-3, with D uncertain. Trimming removed 5 bases from V and 2 bases from J, with 8 bases in between. The germline V gene encodes CDR1 SGHNT and CDR2 YENEEA. The CDR3 has 13 residues. In nucleotides, the CDR3 is TGTGCCAGCAGCCTATTCTCCACAGATACGCAGTATTTT. Protein sequence: CASSLFSTDTQYF.

The rearrangement uses TRBV11-2 and TRBJ2-2; D gene unclear. CDR3 length equals 12 residues. Trimming took 1 base from V and 7 from J, leaving 4 bases between them. Germline values: CDR1 SGHAT, CDR2 FQNNGV. This CDR3 reads CASSLGYGELFF. As DNA, the CDR3 is TGTGCCAGCAGCTTAGGGTACGGGGAGCTGTTTTTT.

The chain uses TRBV6-2 or TRBV6-3 and TRBJ2-7; TRBD1 or TRBD2 may be the D gene (5 bases each). The V and J ends lost 5 bases and 5 bases respectively, with 13 bases between them. CDR1 is MNHEY, CDR2 SVGEGT, per germline. The CDR3 spans 13 residues. In DNA, the CDR3 is TGTGCCAGCAGTCACCCACGGGGCCACGAGCAGTACTTC. Translated, it gives CASSHPRGHEQYF.

The chain recombines TRBV7-2 with TRBJ2-5, with D hard to call. The CDR3 totals 17 residues. Germline CDR1 is SGHTA and CDR2 is FQGNSA. V gave up 5 bases and J gave up 3 bases, with 22 bases separating them. The CDR3 sequence: CASSPTRSQFYKETQYF. The CDR3, as DNA: TGTGCCAGCAGCCCCACCCGCTCGCAGTTCTACAAAGAGACCCAGTACTTC. The entire variable domain, with the rest obtained from reference TRBV7-2 and TRBJ2-5, is as follows: GAGVSQSPSNKVTEKGKDVELRCDPISGHTALYWYRQSLGQGLEFLIYFQGNSAPDKSGLPSDRFSAERTGGSVSTLTIQRTQQEDSAVYLCASSPTRSQFYKETQYFGPGTRLLVL.